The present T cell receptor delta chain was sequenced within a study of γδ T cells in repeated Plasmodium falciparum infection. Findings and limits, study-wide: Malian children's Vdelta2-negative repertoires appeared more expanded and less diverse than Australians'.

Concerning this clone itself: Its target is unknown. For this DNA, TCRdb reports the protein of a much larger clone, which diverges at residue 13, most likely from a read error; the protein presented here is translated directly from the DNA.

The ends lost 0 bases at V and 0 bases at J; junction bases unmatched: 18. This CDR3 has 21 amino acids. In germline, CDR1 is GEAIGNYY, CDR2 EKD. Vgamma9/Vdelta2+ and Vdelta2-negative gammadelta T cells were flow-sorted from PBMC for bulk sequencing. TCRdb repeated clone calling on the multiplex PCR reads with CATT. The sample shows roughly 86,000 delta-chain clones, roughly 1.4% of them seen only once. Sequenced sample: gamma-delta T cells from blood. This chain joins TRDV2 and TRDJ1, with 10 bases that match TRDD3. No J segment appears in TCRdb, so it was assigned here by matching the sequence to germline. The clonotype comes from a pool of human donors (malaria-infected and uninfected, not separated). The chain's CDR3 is CACDTPLRNTGGCGNTDKLIF. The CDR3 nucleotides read TGTGCCTGTGACACCCCCCTACGAAATACTGGGGGATGCGGGAACACCGATAAACTCATCTTT.